Listed below are T cell receptor beta chains from one sample, sequenced in a study of cytomegalovirus exposure and HLA in healthy donors. Repertoires were generated with immunoSEQ multiplex PCR, while TCRdb's copy carries only in-frame clones and drops some. Here the sample spans 90,000 to 150,000 clones, more than 75% being singletons. The specimen sequenced was PBMCs. These TCRs come from a man younger than 35 in good health and CMV-seronegative. Both conserved end residues are part of each CDR3. D genes are given only for firm matches. Size tells how often a clone was seen (once, few, many) or the class of an expanded clone, and some rows leave it out.

j_gene | abundance | len | d_gene | v_gene | CDR3nt | CDR3aa
TRBJ2-3 | NA | 18 | NA | TRBV1 | TGCACCAGCAGCCAAGAACGCCATAGGACTAGCGGAACAGATACGCAGTATTTT | CTSSQERHRTSGTDTQYF
TRBJ1-2 | once | 14 | NA | TRBV5-8 | TGTGCCAGCAGCTTGGGGGGGCGCGCCTATGGCTACACCTTC | CASSLGGRAYGYTF
TRBJ1-5 | NA | 12 | NA | TRBV4-1 | TGCGCCAGCAGCCACCACAATCAGCCCCAGCATTTT | CASSHHNQPQHF
TRBJ2-7 | NA | 16 | TRBD2 | TRBV2 | TGTGCCAGCAGTTATCGTATTAGCGGGAGGGGAAACGAGCAGTACTTC | CASSYRISGRGNEQYF
TRBJ2-1 | NA | 17 | TRBD2 | TRBV4-1 | TGCGCCAGCAGCCAAGGCAGTAGCGGGGGGTCCTACAATGAGCAGTTCTTC | CASSQGSSGGSYNEQFF
TRBJ2-7 | few | 13 | TRBD2 | TRBV6-5 | TGTGCCAGCAGCCTCGGGAGGTCCTACGAGCAGTACTTC | CASSLGRSYEQYF
TRBJ1-6 | NA | 17 | NA | TRBV19 | TGTGCCAGTAGTATTCGTCTCGACAGCTCCTATAATTCACCCCTCCACTTT | CASSIRLDSSYNSPLHF
TRBJ2-4 | once | 16 | TRBD2 | TRBV5-1 | TGCGCCAGCAGCCAGACTAGCGGGGGGACCAAAAACATTCAGTACTTC | CASSQTSGGTKNIQYF
TRBJ2-2 | NA | 16 | TRBD2 | TRBV14 | TGTGCCAGCAGCCTCTGGACTAGCGGGAGTAGCGGGGAGCTGTTTTTT | CASSLWTSGSSGELFF
TRBJ1-3 | NA | 17 | TRBD1 | TRBV19 | TGTGCCAGTAGTGACTTCCGTCGACAGGGGGCTGGAAACACCATATATTTT | CASSDFRRQGAGNTIYF
TRBJ2-3 | NA | 12 | NA | TRBV13 | TGTGCCAGCAGCCCAAGAGGAGATACGCAGTATTTT | CASSPRGDTQYF
TRBJ2-7 | NA | 15 | TRBD1 | TRBV9 | TGTGCCAGCAGCCCCGGGACAGGGGGCTCCTACGAGCAGTACTTC | CASSPGTGGSYEQYF
TRBJ1-1 | NA | 13 | TRBD1 | TRBV5-1 | TGCGCCAGCCGAAGGACAGGGGGCACTGAAGCTTTCTTT | CASRRTGGTEAFF
TRBJ1-4 | NA | 12 | NA | TRBV6-5 | TGTGCCAGCAGTTACAGGGGGGGAGATCTGTTTTTT | CASSYRGGDLFF
TRBJ2-7 | few | 10 | NA | TRBV2 | TGTGCCAGCAGTGAGAGGGATCAGTACTTC | CASSERDQYF
TRBJ1-5 | NA | 14 | NA | TRBV9 | TGTGCCAGCAGCCCGGACAGTTTCAATCAGCCCCAGCATTTT | CASSPDSFNQPQHF
TRBJ2-7 | NA | 14 | TRBD1 | TRBV5-6 | TGTGCCAGCAGCATGTGGACAGGGGGCGGCGAGCAGTACTTC | CASSMWTGGGEQYF
TRBJ2-1 | NA | 14 | TRBD1 | TRBV27 | TGTGCCAGCAGTCCGATGGACAGGGGTAGAGAGCAGTTCTTC | CASSPMDRGREQFF
TRBJ1-2 | NA | 15 | TRBD1 | TRBV4-2 | TGTGCCAGCAGCCAAGATTTAGGGGGCTACTATGGCTACACCTTC | CASSQDLGGYYGYTF
TRBJ2-2 | NA | 18 | TRBD2 | TRBV5-5 | TGTGCCAGCAGCTTGGCTGTACTAGCGGGAGGTTACACCGGGGAGCTGTTTTTT | CASSLAVLAGGYTGELFF
TRBJ2-2 | few | 14 | NA | TRBV6-5 | TGTGCCAGCAGTTCCAAACTAGCCACCGGGGAGCTGTTTTTT | CASSSKLATGELFF
TRBJ1-2 | NA | 15 | TRBD1 | TRBV2 | TGTGCCAGCAAGAGACAGGGGGGATCCAACTATGGCTACACCTTC | CASKRQGGSNYGYTF
TRBJ1-5 | NA | 15 | TRBD1 | TRBV5-1 | TGCGCCAGCAGCTTGGCAGGGGGCGGCAATCAGCCCCAGCATTTT | CASSLAGGGNQPQHF
TRBJ2-7 | NA | 12 | NA | TRBV7-2 | TGTGCCAGCCGGTTCGGGGGCTACGAGCAGTACTTC | CASRFGGYEQYF
TRBJ2-1 | NA | 15 | TRBD2 | TRBV9 | TGTGCCAGCAGCGCGGGACTAGCGTCTATGAATGAGCAGTTCTTC | CASSAGLASMNEQFF
TRBJ2-5 | NA | 13 | NA | TRBV19 | TGTGCCAGCGCTAGAAGCGGAGGGGAGACCCAGTACTTC | CASARSGGETQYF
TRBJ1-6 | few | 14 | TRBD1 | TRBV10-3 | TGTGCCATCAGTGAGGAGGACAGGGGATCACCCCTCCACTTT | CAISEEDRGSPLHF
TRBJ2-7 | NA | 15 | NA | TRBV6-5 | TGTGCCAGCAGTGCCCAGCGGAAAGGCTCCTACGAGCAGTACTTC | CASSAQRKGSYEQYF
TRBJ2-1 | NA | 14 | NA | TRBV6-6 | TGTGCCAGCAGTTACGCAACAGGGCGGGTAGAGCAGTTCTTC | CASSYATGRVEQFF
TRBJ1-1 | once | 16 | NA | TRBV14 | TGTGCCAGCAGCCAAGCCACCCCGATGGGGGCCACTGAAGCTTTCTTT | CASSQATPMGATEAFF
TRBJ1-1 | NA | 16 | NA | TRBV27 | TGTGCCAGCAGTTTAGTCAGTCGGGTGGCTGGCACTGAAGCTTTCTTT | CASSLVSRVAGTEAFF
TRBJ2-7 | NA | 15 | NA | TRBV7-2 | TGTGCCAGCAGCTTCTCGGGGGGCGGATACTACGAGCAGTACTTC | CASSFSGGGYYEQYF
TRBJ2-7 | NA | 14 | TRBD2 | TRBV19 | TGTGCCAGTAGTATACCGGGACTAGCGTGGGAGCAGTACTTC | CASSIPGLAWEQYF
TRBJ2-1 | NA | 19 | TRBD2 | TRBV11-2 | TGTGCCAGCAGCTTAGAGCCAAGGACTAGCGGGAGGGGGTCCAATGAGCAGTTCTTC | CASSLEPRTSGRGSNEQFF
TRBJ1-1 | NA | 13 | NA | TRBV5-1 | TGCGCCAGCAGCTTGGGGCTTGGGACAGAAGCTTTCTTT | CASSLGLGTEAFF
TRBJ1-2 | once | 17 | TRBD1 | TRBV6-1 | TGTGCCAGCAGTGAATTGGCAGGGGGTAAAATCGGGGATGGCTACACCTTC | CASSELAGGKIGDGYTF
TRBJ1-2 | NA | 12 | NA | TRBV29-1 | TGCAGCGTTTATGGGAGTAACTATGGCTACACCTTC | CSVYGSNYGYTF
TRBJ1-3 | NA | 15 | TRBD1 | TRBV19 | TGTGCCAGTAGCCAAGGACAGGGGTCAGGAAACACCATATATTTT | CASSQGQGSGNTIYF
TRBJ1-6 | NA | 13 | NA | TRBV9 | TGTGCCAGCAGCGTAGGATGGCCTTCACCCCTCCACTTT | CASSVGWPSPLHF
TRBJ2-2 | NA | 19 | TRBD2 | TRBV27 | TGTGCCAGCAGTCCTGGGACTAGCGGGGGCCCGGGACGGGCCGGGGAGCTGTTTTTT | CASSPGTSGGPGRAGELFF
TRBJ2-1 | NA | 16 | NA | TRBV27 | TGTGCCAGCAGTTCCCCCGACAGGAGCTCCTACAATGAGCAGTTCTTC | CASSSPDRSSYNEQFF
TRBJ2-2 | NA | 12 | NA | TRBV5-1 | TGCGCCAGCAGAGTCGGCACCGGGGAGCTGTTTTTT | CASRVGTGELFF
TRBJ2-1 | NA | 13 | NA | TRBV25-1 | TGTGCCAGCAGTGAGCCAGCGGTCTATGAGCAGTTCTTC | CASSEPAVYEQFF
TRBJ2-7 | once | 15 | NA | TRBV27 | TGTGCCAGCAGTCCCCTCGAGCGGGCCCCCTACGAGCAGTACTTC | CASSPLERAPYEQYF
TRBJ1-6 | NA | 14 | NA | TRBV5-1 | TGCGCCAGCAGCTCGGGAGTGAATAATTCACCCCTCCACTTT | CASSSGVNNSPLHF
TRBJ1-5 | NA | 13 | NA | TRBV6-6 | TGTGCCAGCACTCAGGACAGAAATCAGCCCCAGCATTTT | CASTQDRNQPQHF
TRBJ2-7 | few | 13 | TRBD2 | TRBV29-1 | TGCAGCGTTGGAGCGGGAGCATCCTACGAGCAGTACTTC | CSVGAGASYEQYF
TRBJ1-2 | NA | 13 | NA | TRBV7-2 | TGTGCCAGCAGCTTAGCGGAGGGGTGGGGCTACACCTTC | CASSLAEGWGYTF
TRBJ2-1 | NA | 13 | NA | TRBV2 | TGTGCCAGCAGCGCGAAGAGCGGGTCGGGGCAGTTCTTC | CASSAKSGSGQFF
TRBJ2-1 | few | 16 | TRBD2 | TRBV11-2 | TGTGCCAGCAGCTTAGCCGAGACTAGCGGGCACAATGAGCAGTTCTTC | CASSLAETSGHNEQFF
TRBJ1-5 | NA | 13 | NA | TRBV7-9 | TGTGCCAGCACCCTCTTAGAAGGGGGGCCCCAGCATTTT | CASTLLEGGPQHF
TRBJ2-1 | NA | 13 | TRBD1 | TRBV6-5 | TGTGCCAGCAGAGGGACAGCCTACAATGAGCAGTTCTTC | CASRGTAYNEQFF
TRBJ2-2 | NA | 16 | TRBD1 | TRBV5-1 | TGCGCCAGCAGCCCAGGGACAGGAGCGAACACCGGGGAGCTGTTTTTT | CASSPGTGANTGELFF